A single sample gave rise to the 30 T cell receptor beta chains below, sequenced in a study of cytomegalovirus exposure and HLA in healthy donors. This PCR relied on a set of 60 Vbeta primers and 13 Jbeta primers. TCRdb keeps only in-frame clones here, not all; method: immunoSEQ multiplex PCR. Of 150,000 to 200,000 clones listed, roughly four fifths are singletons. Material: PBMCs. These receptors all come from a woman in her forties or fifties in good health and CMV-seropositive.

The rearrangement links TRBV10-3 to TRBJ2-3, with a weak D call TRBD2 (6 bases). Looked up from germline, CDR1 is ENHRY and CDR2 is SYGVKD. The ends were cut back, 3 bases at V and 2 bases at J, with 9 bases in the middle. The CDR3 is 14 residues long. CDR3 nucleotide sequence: TGTGCCATCAGTGACCGGGGACTCACAGATACGCAGTATTTT. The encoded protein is CAISDRGLTDTQYF.

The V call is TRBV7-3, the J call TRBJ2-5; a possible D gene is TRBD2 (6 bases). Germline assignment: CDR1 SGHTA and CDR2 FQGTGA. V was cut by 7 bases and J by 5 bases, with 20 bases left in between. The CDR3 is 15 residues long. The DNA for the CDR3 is TGTGCCAGCACCTCAGGAGGGGACCCTAGGGAGACCCAGTACTTC. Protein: CASTSGGDPRETQYF.

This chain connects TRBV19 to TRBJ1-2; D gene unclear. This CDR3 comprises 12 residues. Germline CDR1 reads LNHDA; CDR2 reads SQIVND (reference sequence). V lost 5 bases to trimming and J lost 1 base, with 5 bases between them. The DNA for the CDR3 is TGTGCCAGTAGTCAGGTTAACTATGGCTACACCTTC. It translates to CASSQVNYGYTF.

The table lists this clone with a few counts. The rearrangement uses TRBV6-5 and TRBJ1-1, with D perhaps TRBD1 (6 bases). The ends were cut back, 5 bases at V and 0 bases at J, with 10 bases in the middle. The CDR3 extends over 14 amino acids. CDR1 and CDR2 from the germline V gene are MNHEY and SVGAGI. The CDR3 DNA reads TGTGCCAGCAGTGCGGACAGACTGAACACTGAAGCTTTCTTT. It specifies CASSADRLNTEAFF.

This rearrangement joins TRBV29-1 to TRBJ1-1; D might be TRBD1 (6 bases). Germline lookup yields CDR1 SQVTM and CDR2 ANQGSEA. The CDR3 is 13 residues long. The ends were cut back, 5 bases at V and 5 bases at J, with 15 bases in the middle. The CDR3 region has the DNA TGCAGCGTTCGGGGGGGCATTGGGACTGAAGCTTTCTTT. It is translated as CSVRGGIGTEAFF.

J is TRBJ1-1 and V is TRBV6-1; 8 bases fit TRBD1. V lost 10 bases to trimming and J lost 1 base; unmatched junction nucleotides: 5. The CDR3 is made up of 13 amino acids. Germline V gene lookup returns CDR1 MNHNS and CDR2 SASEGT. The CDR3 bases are TGTGCCAACACGGGACAGGAGAACACTGAAGCTTTCTTT. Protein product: CANTGQENTEAFF.

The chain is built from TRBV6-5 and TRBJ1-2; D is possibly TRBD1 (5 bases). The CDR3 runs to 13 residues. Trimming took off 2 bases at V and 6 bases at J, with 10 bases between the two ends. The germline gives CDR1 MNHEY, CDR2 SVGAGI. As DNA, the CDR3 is TGTGCCAGCAGTTACAAGGGGAATGATGGCTACACCTTC. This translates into CASSYKGNDGYTF.

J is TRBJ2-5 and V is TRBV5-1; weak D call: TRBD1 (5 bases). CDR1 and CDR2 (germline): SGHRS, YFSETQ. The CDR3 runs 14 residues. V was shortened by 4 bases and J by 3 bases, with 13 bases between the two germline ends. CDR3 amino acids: CASSIGQVKETQYF. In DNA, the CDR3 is TGCGCCAGCAGCATAGGACAAGTTAAAGAGACCCAGTACTTC.

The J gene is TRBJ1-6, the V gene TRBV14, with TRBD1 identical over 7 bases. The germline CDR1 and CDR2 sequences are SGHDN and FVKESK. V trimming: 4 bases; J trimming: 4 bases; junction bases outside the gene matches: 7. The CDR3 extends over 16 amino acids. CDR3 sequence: CASSRGQKGYNSPLHF. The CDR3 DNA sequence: TGTGCCAGCAGCCGGGGACAGAAAGGATATAATTCACCCCTCCACTTT.

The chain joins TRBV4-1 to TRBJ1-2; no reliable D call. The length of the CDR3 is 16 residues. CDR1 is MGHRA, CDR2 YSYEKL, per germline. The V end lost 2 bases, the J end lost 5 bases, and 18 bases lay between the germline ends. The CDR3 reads CASSQTVALEGYGYTF. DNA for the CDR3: TGCGCCAGCAGCCAAACAGTAGCGTTGGAGGGTTATGGCTACACCTTC.

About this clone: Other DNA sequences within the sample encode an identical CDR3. The CDR3 DNA sequence: TGCGCCAGCAGCTCGGACAGGGGCGGGTCACCCCTCCACTTT. Protein sequence: CASSSDRGGSPLHF. The rearrangement joins TRBV5-1 to TRBJ1-6; TRBD1 aligns across 9 bases. CDR1 is SGHRS, CDR2 YFSETQ, per germline. The J segment lost 10 bases and the V segment lost 3 bases, leaving 5 bases of the junction unmatched. The CDR3 contains 14 residues.

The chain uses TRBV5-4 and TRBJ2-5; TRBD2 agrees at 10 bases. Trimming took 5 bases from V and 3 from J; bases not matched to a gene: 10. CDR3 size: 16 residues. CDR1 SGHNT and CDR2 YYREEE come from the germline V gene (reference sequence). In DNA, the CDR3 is TGTGCCAGCAGGGAAGGTAGCGGGGGGAGAGAAGAGACCCAGTACTTC. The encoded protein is CASREGSGGREETQYF.

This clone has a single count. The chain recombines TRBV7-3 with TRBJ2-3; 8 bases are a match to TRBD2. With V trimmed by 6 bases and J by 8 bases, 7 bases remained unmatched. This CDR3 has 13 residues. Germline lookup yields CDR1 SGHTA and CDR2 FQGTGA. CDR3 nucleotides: TGTGCCAGCAGTCGGGGGGGGCCATCTACGCAGTATTTT. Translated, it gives CASSRGGPSTQYF. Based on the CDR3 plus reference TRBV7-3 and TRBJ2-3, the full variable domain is GAGVSQTPSNKVTEKGKYVELRCDPISGHTALYWYRQSLGQGPEFLIYFQGTGAADDSGLPNDRFFAVRPEGSVSTLKIQRTERGDSAVYLCASSRGGPSTQYFGPGTRLTVL.

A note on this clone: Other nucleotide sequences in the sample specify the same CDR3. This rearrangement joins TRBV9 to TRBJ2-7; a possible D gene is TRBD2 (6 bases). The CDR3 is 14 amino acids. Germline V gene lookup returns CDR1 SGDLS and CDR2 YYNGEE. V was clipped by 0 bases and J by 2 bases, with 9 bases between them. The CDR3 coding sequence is TGTGCCAGCAGCGTAGGGGGCGGGACCTACGAGCAGTACTTC. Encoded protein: CASSVGGGTYEQYF.

This CDR3 reads CAWRGGQGALETQYF. The CDR3 nucleotides are TGTGCCTGGAGGGGCGGACAGGGGGCACTGGAGACCCAGTACTTC. The V call is TRBV30, the J call TRBJ2-5, with 11 bases lining up with TRBD1. After removal of 3 bases from V and 5 bases from J, the junction contained 8 bases not matched to a gene. The CDR3 runs to 15 residues. Germline CDR1 reads GTSNPN; CDR2 reads SVGIG (reference sequence).

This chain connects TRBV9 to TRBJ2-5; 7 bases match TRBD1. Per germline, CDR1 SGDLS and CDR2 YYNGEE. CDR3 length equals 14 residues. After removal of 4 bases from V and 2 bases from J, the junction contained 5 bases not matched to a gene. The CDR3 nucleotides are TGTGCCAGCAGCCCAAGACAGGGACAAGAGACCCAGTACTTC. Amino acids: CASSPRQGQETQYF.

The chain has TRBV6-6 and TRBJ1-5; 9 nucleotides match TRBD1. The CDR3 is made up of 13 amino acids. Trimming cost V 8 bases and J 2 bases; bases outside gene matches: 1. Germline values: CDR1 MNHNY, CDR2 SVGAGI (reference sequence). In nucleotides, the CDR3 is TGTGCCAGCCGACAGGGGGGCAATCAGCCCCAGCATTTT. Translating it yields CASRQGGNQPQHF.

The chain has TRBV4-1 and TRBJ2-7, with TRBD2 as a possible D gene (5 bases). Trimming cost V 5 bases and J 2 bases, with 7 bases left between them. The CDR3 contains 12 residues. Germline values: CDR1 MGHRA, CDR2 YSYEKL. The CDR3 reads CASSEGAYEQYF. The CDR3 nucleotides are TGCGCCAGCAGCGAGGGAGCCTACGAGCAGTACTTC.

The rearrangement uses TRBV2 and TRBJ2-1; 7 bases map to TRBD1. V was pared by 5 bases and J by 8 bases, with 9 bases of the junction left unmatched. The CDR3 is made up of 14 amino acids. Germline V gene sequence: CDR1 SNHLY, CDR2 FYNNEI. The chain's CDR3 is CASSRQGVSDEQFF. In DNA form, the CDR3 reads TGTGCCAGCAGTCGACAGGGCGTCAGCGATGAGCAGTTCTTC.

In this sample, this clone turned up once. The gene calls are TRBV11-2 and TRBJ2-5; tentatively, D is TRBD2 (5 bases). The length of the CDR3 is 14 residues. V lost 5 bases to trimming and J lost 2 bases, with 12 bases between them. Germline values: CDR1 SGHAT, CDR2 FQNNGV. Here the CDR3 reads CASSITPGQETQYF. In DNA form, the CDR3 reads TGTGCCAGCAGCATAACTCCGGGACAAGAGACCCAGTACTTC. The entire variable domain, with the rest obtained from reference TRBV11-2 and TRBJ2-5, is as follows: EAGVAQSPRYKIIEKRQSVAFWCNPISGHATLYWYQQILGQGPKLLIQFQNNGVVDDSQLPKDRFSAERLKGVDSTLKIQPAKLEDSAVYLCASSITPGQETQYFGPGTRLLVL.

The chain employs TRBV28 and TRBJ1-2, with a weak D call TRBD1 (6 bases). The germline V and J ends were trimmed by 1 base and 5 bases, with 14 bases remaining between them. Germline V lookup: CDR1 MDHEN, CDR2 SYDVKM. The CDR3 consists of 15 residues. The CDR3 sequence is CASSLSRGSFYGYTF. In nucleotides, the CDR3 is TGTGCCAGCAGTTTATCCAGGGGATCCTTTTATGGCTACACCTTC.

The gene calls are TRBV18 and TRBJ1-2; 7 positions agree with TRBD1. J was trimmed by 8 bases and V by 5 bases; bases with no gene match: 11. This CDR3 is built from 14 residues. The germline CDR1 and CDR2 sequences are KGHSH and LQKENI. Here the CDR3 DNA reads TGTGCCAGCTCATCAGGGACAGATCTTACAGGCTACACCTTC. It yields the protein CASSSGTDLTGYTF.

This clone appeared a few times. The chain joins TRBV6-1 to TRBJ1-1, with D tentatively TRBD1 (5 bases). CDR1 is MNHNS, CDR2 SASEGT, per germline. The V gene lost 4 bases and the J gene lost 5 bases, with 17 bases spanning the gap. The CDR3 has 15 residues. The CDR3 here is CASSAEEGGDTEAFF. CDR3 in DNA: TGTGCCAGCAGTGCTGAGGAGGGAGGGGATACTGAAGCTTTCTTT.

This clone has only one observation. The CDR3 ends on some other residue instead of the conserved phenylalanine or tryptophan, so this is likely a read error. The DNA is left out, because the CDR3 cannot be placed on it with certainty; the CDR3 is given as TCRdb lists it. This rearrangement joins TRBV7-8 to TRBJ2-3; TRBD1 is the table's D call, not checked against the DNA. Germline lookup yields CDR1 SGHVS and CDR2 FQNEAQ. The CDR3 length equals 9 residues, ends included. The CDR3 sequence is CASSSHTSL.

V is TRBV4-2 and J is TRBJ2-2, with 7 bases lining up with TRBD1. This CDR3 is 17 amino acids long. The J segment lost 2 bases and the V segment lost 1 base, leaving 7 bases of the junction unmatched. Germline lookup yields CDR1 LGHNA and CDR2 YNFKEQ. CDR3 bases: TGTGCCAGCAGCCAAGGTAGAGACAGGGTTAACACCGGGGAGCTGTTTTTT. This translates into CASSQGRDRVNTGELFF.

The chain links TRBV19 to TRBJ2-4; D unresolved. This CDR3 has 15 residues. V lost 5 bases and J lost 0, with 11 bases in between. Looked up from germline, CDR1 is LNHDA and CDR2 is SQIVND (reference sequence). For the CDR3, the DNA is TGTGCCAGTAGTTCCCACGAGAGAGCCAAAAACATTCAGTACTTC. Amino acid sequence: CASSSHERAKNIQYF.

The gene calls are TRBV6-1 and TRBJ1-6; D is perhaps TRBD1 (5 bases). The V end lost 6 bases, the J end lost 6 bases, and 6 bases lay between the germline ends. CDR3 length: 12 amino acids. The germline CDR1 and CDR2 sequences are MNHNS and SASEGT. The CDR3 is CASSRVNSPLHF. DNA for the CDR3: TGTGCCAGCAGCAGGGTTAATTCACCCCTCCACTTT.

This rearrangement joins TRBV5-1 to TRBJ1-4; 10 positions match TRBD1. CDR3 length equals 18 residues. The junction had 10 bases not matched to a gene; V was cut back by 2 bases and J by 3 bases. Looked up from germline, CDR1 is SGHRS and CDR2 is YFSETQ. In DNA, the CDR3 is TGCGCCAGCAGCTTCACACCGGGACAGGGGATGGCTAATGAAAAACTGTTTTTT. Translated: CASSFTPGQGMANEKLFF.

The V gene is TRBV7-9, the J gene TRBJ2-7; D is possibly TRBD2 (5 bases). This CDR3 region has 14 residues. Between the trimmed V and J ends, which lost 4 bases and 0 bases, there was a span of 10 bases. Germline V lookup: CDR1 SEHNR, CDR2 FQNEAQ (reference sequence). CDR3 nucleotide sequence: TGTGCCAGCAGCTCGTCCGGGAACTCCTACGAGCAGTACTTC. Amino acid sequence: CASSSSGNSYEQYF. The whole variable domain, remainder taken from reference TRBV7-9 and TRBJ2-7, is DTGVSQNPRHKITKRGQNVTFRCDPISEHNRLYWYRQTLGQGPEFLTYFQNEAQLEKSRLLSDRFSAERPKGSFSTLEIQRTEQGDSAMYLCASSSSGNSYEQYFGPGTRLTVT.

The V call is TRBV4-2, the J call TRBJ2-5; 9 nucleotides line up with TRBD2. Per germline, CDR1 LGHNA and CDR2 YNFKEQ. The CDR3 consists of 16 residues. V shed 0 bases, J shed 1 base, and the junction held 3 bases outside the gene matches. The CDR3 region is CASSQEASGAQETQYF. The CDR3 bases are TGTGCCAGCAGCCAAGAGGCTAGCGGGGCCCAAGAGACCCAGTACTTC.